The rows below give T cell receptor beta chains drawn from one sample of a study of control samples from healthy donors and cancer patients. Generated by immunoSEQ multiplex PCR, the TCRdb table keeps only in-frame clones and is missing some. The table has about 60,000 clones, 88% seen once. The sequenced sample was blood. These TCRs come from a man aged 45 to 65 in good health. The CDR3 runs from the conserved cysteine through the conserved F or W. The D gene is left open where the match is weak. Size tells how often a clone was seen (once, few, many) or the class of an expanded clone, and some rows leave it out.

J: TRBJ2-3; D: -; V: TRBV3-1/TRBV3-2; size: once; CDR3: CASTPGRTSTDTQYF; DNA: TGTGCCAGCACTCCTGGAAGGACTAGCACAGATACGCAGTATTTT
J: TRBJ1-3; D: -; V: TRBV2; size: -; CDR3: CASRREQGGNTIYF; DNA: TGTGCCAGCAGGAGAGAACAGGGAGGAAACACCATATATTTT
J: TRBJ1-5; D: -; V: TRBV7-8; size: -; CDR3: CASSYSTISDSNQPQHF; DNA: TGTGCCAGCAGCTATTCCACTATCTCGGATAGCAATCAGCCCCAGCATTTT
J: TRBJ2-3; D: -; V: TRBV29-1; size: -; CDR3: CSVEDLWAVPYF; DNA: TGCAGCGTTGAAGATCTTTGGGCAGTCCCGTATTTT
J: TRBJ2-1; D: TRBD2; V: TRBV2; size: once; CDR3: CASSRRRTSGASINNEQFF; DNA: TGTGCCAGCAGTAGACGACGGACTAGCGGAGCCTCTATCAACAATGAGCAGTTCTTC
J: TRBJ2-1; D: -; V: TRBV6-5; size: -; CDR3: CASSYRVGAAEQFF; DNA: TGTGCCAGCAGTTACCGGGTGGGAGCGGCTGAGCAGTTCTTC
J: TRBJ1-6; D: -; V: TRBV28; size: -; CDR3: CASTRGPNSPLHF; DNA: TGTGCCAGCACCCGGGGTCCGAATTCACCCCTCCACTTT
J: TRBJ1-6; D: -; V: TRBV7-8; size: once; CDR3: CASSHEGAYNSPLHF; DNA: TGTGCCAGCAGCCACGAAGGGGCCTATAATTCACCCCTCCACTTT
J: TRBJ1-3; D: TRBD1; V: TRBV9; size: -; CDR3: CASSVQGAFGFGNTIYF; DNA: TGTGCCAGCAGCGTACAGGGGGCATTTGGTTTTGGAAACACCATATATTTT
J: TRBJ2-1; D: -; V: TRBV5-6; size: -; CDR3: CASSFAAYNEQFF; DNA: TGTGCCAGCAGCTTCGCGGCGTACAATGAGCAGTTCTTC
J: TRBJ2-5; D: -; V: TRBV5-5; size: -; CDR3: CASNQETQYF; DNA: TGTGCCAGCAACCAAGAGACCCAGTACTTC
J: TRBJ1-2; D: -; V: TRBV6-5; size: -; CDR3: CASSLQGTYGYTF; DNA: TGTGCCAGCAGCCTCCAGGGGACCTATGGCTACACCTTC
J: TRBJ1-4; D: -; V: TRBV19; size: -; CDR3: CASSMYTTGDEKLFF; DNA: TGTGCCAGTAGTATGTACACAACGGGGGATGAAAAACTGTTTTTT
J: TRBJ2-1; D: -; V: TRBV18; size: -; CDR3: CASSPDQSSYNEQFF; DNA: TGTGCCAGCTCACCAGACCAGAGCTCCTACAATGAGCAGTTCTTC
J: TRBJ2-1; D: TRBD2; V: TRBV14; size: -; CDR3: CASSQDTGTSHYNEQFF; DNA: TGTGCCAGCAGCCAAGATACGGGGACTAGTCACTACAATGAGCAGTTCTTC
J: TRBJ1-6; D: TRBD1; V: TRBV5-4; size: -; CDR3: CASSLDPTGRNSPLHF; DNA: TGTGCCAGCAGCTTGGATCCGACAGGGAGGAATTCACCCCTCCACTTT
J: TRBJ2-2; D: TRBD1; V: TRBV11-3; size: -; CDR3: CASSLGGQTRAGELFF; DNA: TGTGCCAGCAGCTTAGGGGGACAGACAAGGGCCGGGGAGCTGTTTTTT
J: TRBJ1-4; D: -; V: TRBV28; size: -; CDR3: CASSEGQNDEKLFF; DNA: TGTGCCAGCAGTGAAGGACAGAACGATGAAAAACTGTTTTTT
J: TRBJ2-1; D: TRBD2; V: TRBV29-1; size: -; CDR3: CSVEEGLAGYEDEQFF; DNA: TGCAGCGTTGAAGAAGGACTAGCGGGCTACGAAGATGAGCAGTTCTTC
J: TRBJ1-1; D: TRBD1; V: TRBV30; size: -; CDR3: CASWTGHAEAFF; DNA: TGTGCCTCCTGGACAGGTCATGCTGAAGCTTTCTTT
J: TRBJ1-5; D: -; V: TRBV27; size: -; CDR3: CASSPRYDQPQHF; DNA: TGTGCCAGCAGCCCCCGATACGATCAGCCCCAGCATTTT
J: TRBJ2-3; D: TRBD2; V: TRBV5-1; size: -; CDR3: CASSFTGLAGHTDTQYF; DNA: TGCGCCAGCAGCTTCACAGGACTAGCGGGACACACAGATACGCAGTATTTT
J: TRBJ2-2; D: -; V: TRBV11-1; size: -; CDR3: CASSSRRATGELFF; DNA: TGTGCCAGCAGCTCGCGACGGGCCACCGGGGAGCTGTTTTTT
J: TRBJ2-7; D: -; V: TRBV28; size: -; CDR3: CASSLHTEGGQYF; DNA: TGTGCCAGCAGTTTACATACAGAGGGCGGGCAGTACTTC
J: TRBJ2-3; D: TRBD2; V: TRBV5-4; size: -; CDR3: CASSLDPGGGTDTQYF; DNA: TGTGCCAGCAGCTTGGACCCGGGAGGGGGCACAGATACGCAGTATTTT
J: TRBJ2-1; D: -; V: TRBV24-1; size: -; CDR3: CATSDPPRGNNEQFF; DNA: TGTGCCACCAGTGATCCTCCCCGGGGGAACAATGAGCAGTTCTTC
J: TRBJ2-1; D: -; V: TRBV21-1; size: -; CDR3: CASSKRDNEQFF; DNA: TGTGCCAGCAGCAAAAGGGACAATGAGCAGTTCTTC
J: TRBJ2-7; D: -; V: TRBV14; size: few; CDR3: CASSQDPGHSYEQYF; DNA: TGTGCCAGCAGCCAAGATCCGGGACACTCCTACGAGCAGTACTTC
J: TRBJ2-3; D: TRBD2; V: TRBV28; size: -; CDR3: CASGSGRASTDTQYF; DNA: TGTGCCAGCGGAAGCGGGAGGGCCTCTACAGATACGCAGTATTTT
J: TRBJ2-4; D: -; V: TRBV18; size: -; CDR3: CASSPPAKNIQYF; DNA: TGTGCCAGCTCACCCCCCGCCAAAAACATTCAGTACTTC
J: TRBJ2-1; D: -; V: TRBV7-5; size: -; CDR3: CVRSNERELLDNEQFF; DNA: TGCGTCAGAAGTAACGAGCGGGAGCTCTTGGACAATGAGCAGTTCTTC
J: TRBJ2-7; D: -; V: TRBV29-1; size: -; CDR3: CSVKPLGYEQYF; DNA: TGCAGCGTGAAACCCCTTGGCTACGAGCAGTACTTC
J: TRBJ2-7; D: -; V: TRBV6-5; size: -; CDR3: CASRTGAYEQYF; DNA: TGTGCCAGCAGAACCGGGGCCTACGAGCAGTACTTC
J: TRBJ1-5; D: -; V: TRBV19; size: -; CDR3: CASSIVWGNNQPQHF; DNA: TGTGCCAGTAGTATAGTTTGGGGAAACAATCAGCCCCAGCATTTT
J: TRBJ1-5; D: TRBD1; V: TRBV19; size: -; CDR3: CASNPDRLNQPQHF; DNA: TGTGCCAGTAACCCGGACAGGTTAAATCAGCCCCAGCATTTT
J: TRBJ2-7; D: TRBD2; V: TRBV19; size: -; CDR3: CASGRENSYEQYF; DNA: TGTGCCAGTGGGAGGGAGAACTCCTACGAGCAGTACTTC
J: TRBJ1-5; D: TRBD1; V: TRBV24-1; size: -; CDR3: CATSLGGQGIGQPQHF; DNA: TGTGCCACCAGCCTCGGGGGACAGGGAATTGGCCAGCCCCAGCATTTT
J: TRBJ1-2; D: -; V: TRBV6-5; size: -; CDR3: CASSYSPTGSYGYTF; DNA: TGTGCCAGCAGTTACTCGCCTACAGGGAGCTATGGCTACACCTTC
J: TRBJ1-1; D: -; V: TRBV28; size: -; CDR3: CASSTRGPSTEAFF; DNA: TGTGCCAGCAGCACCCGGGGGCCGTCCACTGAAGCTTTCTTT
J: TRBJ1-1; D: -; V: TRBV10-3; size: -; CDR3: CAISGQENTEAFF; DNA: TGTGCCATCAGTGGACAGGAGAACACTGAAGCTTTCTTT
J: TRBJ2-7; D: -; V: TRBV11-2; size: -; CDR3: CASSSKGVSYEQYF; DNA: TGTGCCAGCAGCTCTAAAGGGGTCTCCTACGAGCAGTACTTC
J: TRBJ2-1; D: -; V: TRBV2; size: -; CDR3: CASSEAVGNEQFF; DNA: TGTGCCAGCAGTGAAGCGGTCGGCAATGAGCAGTTCTTC
J: TRBJ2-1; D: TRBD1; V: TRBV14; size: -; CDR3: CASSRDRDPYNEQFF; DNA: TGTGCCAGCAGCCGGGACAGGGACCCGTACAATGAGCAGTTCTTC
J: TRBJ1-5; D: TRBD1; V: TRBV3-1/TRBV3-2; size: -; CDR3: CASSLTGGEGQPQHF; DNA: TGTGCCAGCAGCCTTACAGGGGGCGAAGGTCAGCCCCAGCATTTT
J: TRBJ1-2; D: TRBD1; V: TRBV10-2; size: -; CDR3: CASNTGGDGYGYTF; DNA: TGCGCCAGCAACACAGGGGGCGACGGCTATGGCTACACCTTC
J: TRBJ2-7; D: TRBD1; V: TRBV19; size: -; CDR3: CASSRETGTWFDEQYF; DNA: TGTGCCAGTAGTAGAGAGACAGGGACGTGGTTCGACGAGCAGTACTTC
J: TRBJ1-6; D: -; V: TRBV25-1; size: -; CDR3: CASSAYNSPLHF; DNA: TGTGCCAGCAGTGCCTATAATTCACCCCTCCACTTT
J: TRBJ2-1; D: -; V: TRBV7-9; size: -; CDR3: CAVLGNEQFF; DNA: TGTGCCGTCCTAGGGAATGAGCAGTTCTTC
J: TRBJ2-1; D: -; V: TRBV3-1/TRBV3-2; size: -; CDR3: CASSQSGPQGGEQFF; DNA: TGTGCCAGCAGCCAATCTGGGCCTCAGGGGGGGGAGCAGTTCTTC
J: TRBJ1-5; D: -; V: TRBV3-1/TRBV3-2; size: few; CDR3: CASSQDEGDQPQHF; DNA: TGTGCCAGCAGCCAAGATGAGGGGGATCAGCCCCAGCATTTT
J: TRBJ1-6; D: -; V: TRBV28; size: -; CDR3: CASSPGTAASSPLHF; DNA: TGTGCCAGCAGTCCTGGGACCGCAGCGAGTTCACCCCTCCACTTT
J: TRBJ2-3; D: -; V: TRBV5-1; size: -; CDR3: CASSSTSTDTQYF; DNA: TGCGCCAGCAGCTCCACTAGCACAGATACGCAGTATTTT
J: TRBJ1-1; D: TRBD1; V: TRBV9; size: -; CDR3: CASSPQGTGITEAFF; DNA: TGTGCCAGCAGCCCCCAAGGGACAGGGATCACTGAAGCTTTCTTT
J: TRBJ2-5; D: TRBD2; V: TRBV7-6; size: -; CDR3: CASSGPLGGSGSETQYF; DNA: TGTGCCAGCAGCGGCCCCCTAGGTGGTAGCGGGAGTGAGACCCAGTACTTC
J: TRBJ1-5; D: -; V: TRBV19; size: -; CDR3: CASSGSGSKGQPQHF; DNA: TGTGCCAGTAGTGGGTCCGGCTCTAAGGGTCAGCCCCAGCATTTT